The 14 T cell receptor beta chains listed next were all sequenced from one sample in a study of beta chain features in type 1 diabetes. Sequenced material consisted of expressed TCRB transcripts (all of the isolated RNA was reverse transcribed). TCRdb keeps only in-frame clones here, not all; method: immunoSEQ multiplex PCR. The top ten hold 0.035% to 0.05% of the sample, which has under 400,000 clones, about 18% seen once. The specimen sequenced was naive CD4+ T cells from blood. These receptors originate from a woman between 18 and 29 years old in good health.

V and J are TRBV29-1 and TRBJ2-5; maybe TRBD1 (6 bases). The V and J ends lost 6 bases and 3 bases respectively, with 14 bases between them. This CDR3 contains 13 residues. Germline V gene sequence: CDR1 SQVTM, CDR2 ANQGSEA. The CDR3 reads CSVRTNREETQYF. The CDR3 coding sequence is TGCAGCGTCCGAACGAACAGGGAAGAGACCCAGTACTTC.

This rearrangement joins TRBV4-1 to TRBJ1-1; 8 positions match TRBD1. Germline-derived CDR1 and CDR2 are MGHRA and YSYEKL. The length of the CDR3 is 18 residues. Trimming cost V 1 base and J 4 bases; bases outside gene matches: 14. The CDR3 DNA sequence: TGCGCCAGCAGCCAAGCGGGCCAGGGGGCGCGAGGTCGCACTGAAGCTTTCTTT. This encodes CASSQAGQGARGRTEAFF.

This clone has a handful of counts. V usage is TRBV6-5 and J usage is TRBJ2-3; a possible D gene is TRBD1 (5 bases). This CDR3 has 16 residues. The germline V and J ends were trimmed by 2 bases and 2 bases, with 14 bases remaining between them. CDR1 is MNHEY and CDR2 is SVGAGI in the germline V gene. The CDR3 coding sequence is TGTGCCAGCAGTTACAGGGGCCGGACAAACACAGATACGCAGTATTTT. Translated, it gives CASSYRGRTNTDTQYF.

This clone was seen a handful of times. This sequence joins TRBV19 and TRBJ2-1; a possible D gene is TRBD2 (6 bases). Trimming left V 5 bases short and J 12 bases short, with 14 bases between. Germline assignment: CDR1 LNHDA and CDR2 SQIVND (reference sequence). CDR3 size: 12 residues. The CDR3 is CASSPRRGVQFF. The CDR3, as DNA: TGTGCCAGTAGTCCCCGGAGGGGAGTGCAGTTCTTC.

This clone was seen a few times. The chain links TRBV29-1 to TRBJ2-2; 9 nucleotides align to TRBD1. Germline V CDR1 and CDR2: SQVTM, ANQGSEA. V shed 6 bases, J shed 3 bases, and the junction held 5 bases outside the gene matches. The CDR3 extends over 14 amino acids. The CDR3 reads CSVGTGFDTGELFF. The CDR3 DNA follows: TGCAGCGTCGGGACAGGGTTCGACACCGGGGAGCTGTTTTTT.

The CDR3 coding sequence is TGTGCCAGCAGCCAAGATCCAAAGGACAGGCCTTACTTC. Translated, it gives CASSQDPKDRPYF. The chain combines TRBV4-2 with TRBJ2-4; 7 bases line up with TRBD1. This CDR3 spans 13 amino acids. Germline V gene lookup returns CDR1 LGHNA and CDR2 YNFKEQ. V trimming: 0 bases; J trimming: 16 bases; junction bases outside the gene matches: 9.

The chain links TRBV29-1 to TRBJ2-5; 10 bases fit TRBD2. CDR3 length: 16 amino acids. V lost 0 bases and J lost 5; bases outside the gene matches: 9. Looked up from germline, CDR1 is SQVTM and CDR2 is ANQGSEA. The CDR3 loop is CSVEDPAGGPSETQYF. The CDR3 nucleotides read TGCAGCGTTGAAGATCCAGCGGGAGGGCCCTCGGAGACCCAGTACTTC.

The chain combines TRBV5-4 with TRBJ2-1; 8 nucleotides match TRBD2. Trimming took 3 bases from V and 11 from J; bases not matched to a gene: 16. Germline V gene lookup returns CDR1 SGHNT and CDR2 YYREEE (reference sequence). This CDR3 spans 16 amino acids. The CDR3 region has the DNA TGTGCCAGCAGCTCCCCGGGGGGGCTTATGGGTGGGAAGCAGTTCTTC. It translates to CASSSPGGLMGGKQFF.

This chain links TRBV11-2 with TRBJ1-1; 8 positions match TRBD1. V was clipped by 4 bases and J by 5 bases; unmatched bases: 6. Germline V gives CDR1 SGHAT, CDR2 FQNNGV. This CDR3 spans 14 amino acids. CDR3: CASSSDRVVTEAFF. CDR3 coding DNA: TGTGCCAGCAGCTCGGACAGGGTGGTGACTGAAGCTTTCTTT.

This chain uses TRBV10-3 with TRBJ2-7, with 9 bases identical to TRBD2. CDR1 and CDR2 from the germline V gene are ENHRY and SYGVKD. The CDR3 extends over 16 amino acids. With V trimmed by 2 bases and J by 5 bases, 10 bases remained unmatched. The CDR3 nucleotides read TGTGCCATCAGTGAGGGGGTGATAGCGGGAGTGGACGAGCAGTACTTC. Translated, it gives CAISEGVIAGVDEQYF.

The J gene is TRBJ2-5, the V gene TRBV4-1, with D unclear. The CDR3 totals 15 residues. V lost 1 base, J lost 5 bases, and 14 bases lay in between. CDR1 MGHRA and CDR2 YSYEKL come from the germline V gene. CDR3 protein: CASSQVRHNGETQYF. The CDR3 DNA follows: TGCGCCAGCAGCCAAGTAAGGCACAACGGGGAGACCCAGTACTTC.

This clone was detected a few times. The chain employs TRBV6-1 and TRBJ2-7, with 13 bases identical to TRBD2. Germline CDR1 reads MNHNS; CDR2 reads SASEGT. The CDR3 sequence is 18 residues long. V lost 0 bases, J lost 9 bases, and 14 bases stayed unmatched. The DNA for the CDR3 is TGTGCCAGCAGTGAAGCACTCGGGACTAGCGGGGCCCTAGGCATGCAGTACTTC. Translating it yields CASSEALGTSGALGMQYF.

A few counts support this clone. The rearrangement uses TRBV29-1 and TRBJ2-7; D possibly corresponds to TRBD1 (5 bases). The germline CDR1 and CDR2 sequences are SQVTM and ANQGSEA. V lost 5 bases to trimming and J lost 0 bases, with 14 bases between them. The CDR3 spans 14 residues. The CDR3 region has the DNA TGCAGCGTTAGGGGTTCCTCGAGCTCCTACGAGCAGTACTTC. Its translation is CSVRGSSSSYEQYF.

This clone occurred once. The J gene is TRBJ2-1, the V gene TRBV5-1, with 14 bases fitting TRBD2. The V and J ends lost 2 bases and 6 bases, in that order; junction bases with no gene match: 7. The germline gives CDR1 SGHRS, CDR2 YFSETQ. This CDR3 region has 17 residues. CDR3: CASSLSPGLAGANEQFF. Written as DNA, the CDR3 is TGCGCCAGCAGCTTATCCCCGGGACTAGCGGGAGCCAATGAGCAGTTCTTC.